This T cell receptor beta chain was identified during a study of T cells after yellow fever vaccination. General observations from the study: Reappearance after the booster was seen for most primary-vaccination clones, at 95% to 96% CD4 and less than 90% CD8.

Note on this clonotype: The antigen is unknown.

As TCR cDNA was made by 5'RACE template switching, a universal primer site and UMIs were added. Each CDR3 protein is one row after TCRdb ran MiXCR on the 5' RACE reads. This repertoire shows 620,000 or so distinct CDR3 sequences, about 15% found once; its top ten account for roughly 17%. Unmatched junction bases numbered 5, after V lost 2 bases and J lost 3 bases. The germline V gene has CDR1 MNHEY and CDR2 SVGEGT. The CDR3 has 16 amino acids. This TCR was recovered from a man aged 18 to 30 who received the YFV17D yellow fever vaccine. V gene TRBV6-2 or TRBV6-3 combines with J gene TRBJ2-2; the match to TRBD2 covers 8 bases. The material sequenced was PBMCs, taken roughly 5 days after the first yellow fever vaccination. The CDR3 region is CASSYTGLADTGELFF. In nucleotides, the CDR3 is TGTGCCAGCAGTTACACCGGACTAGCTGACACCGGGGAGCTGTTTTTT.